This TCR beta chain was identified during a study of cytomegalovirus exposure and HLA in healthy donors. Study at large: The 120 validation repertoires matched the 600 to 700 first-cohort repertoires in platform, a later analysis reported.

Sequenced by immunoSEQ multiplex PCR; TCRdb stores in-frame clones only, minus some. The sample shows fewer than 90,000 clones, 84% of them seen only once. With respect to this clone: Its cognate antigen is unknown.

General study results and limits: Rarity characterized most TCR sequences, yet some public TCRs appeared in many donors. Reports described diagnosis of cytomegalovirus status by the classifier as highly specific and sensitive. TCR beta chains numbering some 160 were designated cytomegalovirus-associated.

CDR1 is SGHAT and CDR2 is FQDESV in the germline V gene (reference sequence). This CDR3 comprises 15 residues. V trimming: 1 base; J trimming: 2 bases; junction bases outside the gene matches: 5. This rearrangement joins TRBV11-1 to TRBJ2-7; 7 positions match TRBD1. The sample comprised PBMCs. The origin of this receptor is a woman aged 18 to 35 in good health and CMV-seropositive. The CDR3 coding sequence is TGTGCCAGCAGCTTAGTTTCGGGACAGCCCTACGAGCAGTACTTC. It encodes CASSLVSGQPYEQYF.